This TCR beta chain was profiled in a study of T cell changes during pregnancy in multiple sclerosis. After removal of 2 bases from V and 4 bases from J, the junction contained 4 bases not matched to a gene. Germline CDR1 and CDR2: LNHNV and YYDKDF (reference sequence). The CDR3 is 16 amino acids. Sequencing was performed with immunoSEQ multiplex PCR; in TCRdb, only in-frame clones are kept and a portion is missing. The profile shows some 120,000 clones, over 85% of them singletons. Sequencing was performed on peripheral blood, taken before pregnancy. The TCR comes from a female donor with multiple sclerosis, enrolled in a pregnancy study. This rearrangement joins TRBV15 to TRBJ2-3; 12 bases line up with TRBD2. The CDR3 coding sequence is TGTGCCACCAGCAGACTGACTAGCGGGGGCTCAGATACGCAGTATTTT. Amino acids: CATSRLTSGGSDTQYF.